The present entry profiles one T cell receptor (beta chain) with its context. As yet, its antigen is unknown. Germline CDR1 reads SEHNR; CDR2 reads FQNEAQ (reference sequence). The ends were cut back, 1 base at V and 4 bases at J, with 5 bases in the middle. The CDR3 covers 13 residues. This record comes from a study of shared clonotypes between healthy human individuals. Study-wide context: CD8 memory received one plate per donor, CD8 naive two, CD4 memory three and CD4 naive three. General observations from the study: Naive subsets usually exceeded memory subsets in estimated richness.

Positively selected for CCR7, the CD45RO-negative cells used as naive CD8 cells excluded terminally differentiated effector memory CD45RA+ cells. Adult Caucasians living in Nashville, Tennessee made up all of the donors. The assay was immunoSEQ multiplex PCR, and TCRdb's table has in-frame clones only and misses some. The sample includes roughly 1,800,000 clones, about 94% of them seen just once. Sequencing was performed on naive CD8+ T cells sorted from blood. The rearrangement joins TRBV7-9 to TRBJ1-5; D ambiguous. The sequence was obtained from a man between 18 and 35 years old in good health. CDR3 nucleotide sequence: TGTGCCAGCAGCTTAGACCAAAATCAGCCCCAGCATTTT. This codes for CASSLDQNQPQHF.